This T cell receptor beta chain stems from a study of T-cell reconstitution after alpha-beta-depleted transplantation in children. This clonotype was seen only a few times. The antigen is undetermined. Study-wide points: Day-60 TCRbeta diversity that was high in some patients was derived from surviving recipient T cells and thymic progenitors. From newly produced T cells came most of the T-cell counts and diversity one year after transplant. Several hundred expanded graft clones reportedly gave rise to the alpha-beta T cells present about two months after transplant.

CDR1 is MDHEN, CDR2 SYDVKM, per germline. The CDR3 sequence is 14 residues long. The ends lost 7 bases at V and 5 bases at J; junction bases unmatched: 6. Unique molecular identifiers were incorporated into the prepared TCRbeta library. Via MiXCR, TCRdb re-called the PCR reads, giving one row per CDR3 protein. This table holds about 110,000 distinct CDR3 sequences, 5.5% to 6.5% found once. This specimen consisted of PBMCs, mostly from graft donor cells, obtained 360 days after TCRalphabeta/CD19-depleted stem cell transplant. The source of this sequence is a male patient between 2 and 10 years old who had a stem cell transplant for acute lymphoblastic leukemia, so the T cells may come from the graft donor. This chain connects TRBV28 to TRBJ2-3; TRBD1 aligns across 10 bases. The CDR3 sequence: CASTWDRGGDTQYF. CDR3 nucleotide sequence: TGTGCCAGCACCTGGGACAGGGGAGGAGATACGCAGTATTTT.